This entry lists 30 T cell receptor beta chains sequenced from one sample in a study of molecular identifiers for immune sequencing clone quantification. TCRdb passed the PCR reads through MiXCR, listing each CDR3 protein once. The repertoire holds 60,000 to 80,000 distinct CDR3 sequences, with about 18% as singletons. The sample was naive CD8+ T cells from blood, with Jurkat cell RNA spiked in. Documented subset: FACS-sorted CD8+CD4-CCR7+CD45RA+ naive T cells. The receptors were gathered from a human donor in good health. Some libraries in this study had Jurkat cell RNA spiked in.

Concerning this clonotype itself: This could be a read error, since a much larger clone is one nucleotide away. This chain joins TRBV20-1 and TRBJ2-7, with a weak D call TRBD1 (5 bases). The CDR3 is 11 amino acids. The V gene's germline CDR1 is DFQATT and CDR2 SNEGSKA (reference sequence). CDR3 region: CGAKQDYEQYF. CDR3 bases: TGCGGTGCCAAACAGGACTACGAGCAGTACTTC.

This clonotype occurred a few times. The CDR3 spells CASSALLTPNEQFF. The CDR3 nucleotides are TGTGCCAGCAGCGCCCTTCTTACCCCCAATGAGCAGTTCTTC. V gene TRBV7-9 combines with J gene TRBJ2-1, with D unresolved. Trimming removed 5 bases at V and 6 bases at J, with 14 bases between. Germline lookup yields CDR1 SEHNR and CDR2 FQNEAQ (reference sequence). The CDR3 totals 14 residues.

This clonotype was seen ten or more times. In DNA form, the CDR3 reads TGCGCCAGCAGCTTGAGTTCCCAGGGGCCTCAAAACATTCAGTACTTC. As protein: CASSLSSQGPQNIQYF. This chain links TRBV5-1 with TRBJ2-4, with D maybe TRBD1 (6 bases). Looked up from germline, CDR1 is SGHRS and CDR2 is YFSETQ. Trimming took 1 base from V and 5 from J, leaving 16 bases between them. There are 16 residues in the CDR3.

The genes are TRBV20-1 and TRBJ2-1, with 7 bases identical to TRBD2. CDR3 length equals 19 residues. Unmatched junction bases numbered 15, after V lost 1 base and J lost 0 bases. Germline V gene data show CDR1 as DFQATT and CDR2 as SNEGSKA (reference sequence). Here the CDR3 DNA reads TGCAGTGCTAGAGCGCTTCGTGGTTTGACTAGCTCCTCCTACAATGAGCAGTTCTTC. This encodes CSARALRGLTSSSYNEQFF.

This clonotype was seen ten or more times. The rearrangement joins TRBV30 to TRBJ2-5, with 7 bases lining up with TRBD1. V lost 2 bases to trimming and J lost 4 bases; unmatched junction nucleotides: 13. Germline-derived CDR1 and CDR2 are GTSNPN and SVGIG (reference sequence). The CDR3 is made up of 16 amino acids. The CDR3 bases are TGTGCCTGGAGTACCCGGGTAGGGGGCGAGTTAGAGACCCAGTACTTC. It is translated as CAWSTRVGGELETQYF. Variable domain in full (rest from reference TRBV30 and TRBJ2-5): SQTIHQWPATLVQPVGSPLSLECTVEGTSNPNLYWYRQAAGRGLQLLFYSVGIGQISSEVPQNLSASRPQDRQFILSSKKLLLSDSGFYLCAWSTRVGGELETQYFGPGTRLLVL.

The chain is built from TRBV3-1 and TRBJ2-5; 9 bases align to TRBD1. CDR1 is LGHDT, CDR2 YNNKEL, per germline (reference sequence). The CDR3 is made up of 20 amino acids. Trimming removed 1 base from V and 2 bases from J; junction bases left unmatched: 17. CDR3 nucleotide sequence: TGTGCCAGCAGCCAAGTCCAAGCCGGGACAGGGATTTTTGGGCAAGAGACCCAGTACTTC. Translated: CASSQVQAGTGIFGQETQYF.

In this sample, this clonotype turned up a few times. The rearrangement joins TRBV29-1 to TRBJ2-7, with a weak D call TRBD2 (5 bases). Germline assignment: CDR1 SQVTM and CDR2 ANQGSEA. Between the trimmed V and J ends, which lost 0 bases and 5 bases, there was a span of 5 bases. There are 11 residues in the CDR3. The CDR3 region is CSVEERDEQYF. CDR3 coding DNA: TGCAGCGTTGAAGAGCGGGACGAGCAGTACTTC.

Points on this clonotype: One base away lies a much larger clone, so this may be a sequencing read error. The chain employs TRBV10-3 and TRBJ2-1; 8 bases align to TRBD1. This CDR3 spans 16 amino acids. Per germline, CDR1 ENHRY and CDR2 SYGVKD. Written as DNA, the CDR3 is TGTGCCACCAGTGAGGGCGGGACAGGCGTTTCAGATGAGCAGTTCTTC. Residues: CATSEGGTGVSDEQFF.

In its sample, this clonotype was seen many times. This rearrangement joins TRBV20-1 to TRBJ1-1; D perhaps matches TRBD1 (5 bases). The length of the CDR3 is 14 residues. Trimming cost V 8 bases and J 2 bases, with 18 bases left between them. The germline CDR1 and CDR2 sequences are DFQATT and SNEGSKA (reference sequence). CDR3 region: CSPTPGQGNTEAFF. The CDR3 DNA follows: TGCAGTCCTACGCCGGGCCAGGGAAACACTGAAGCTTTCTTT.

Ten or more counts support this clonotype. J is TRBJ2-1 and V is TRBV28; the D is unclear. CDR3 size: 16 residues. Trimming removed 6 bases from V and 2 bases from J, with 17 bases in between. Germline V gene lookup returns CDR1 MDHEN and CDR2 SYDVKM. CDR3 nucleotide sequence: TGTGCCAGCAGCTCCCCCCCTAAAACCACCTACAATGAGCAGTTCTTC. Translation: CASSSPPKTTYNEQFF.

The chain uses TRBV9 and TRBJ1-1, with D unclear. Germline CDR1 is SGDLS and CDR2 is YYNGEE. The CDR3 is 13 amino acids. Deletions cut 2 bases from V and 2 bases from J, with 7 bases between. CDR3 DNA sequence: TGTGCCAGCAGCGTGGTCACTAACACTGAAGCTTTCTTT. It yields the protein CASSVVTNTEAFF.

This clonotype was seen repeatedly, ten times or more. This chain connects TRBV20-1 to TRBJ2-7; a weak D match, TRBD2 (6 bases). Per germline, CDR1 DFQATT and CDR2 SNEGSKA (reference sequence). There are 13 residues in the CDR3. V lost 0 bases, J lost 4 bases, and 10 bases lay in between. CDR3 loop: CSAREEGNYEQYF. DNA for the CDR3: TGCAGTGCTAGAGAGGAGGGCAATTACGAGCAGTACTTC.

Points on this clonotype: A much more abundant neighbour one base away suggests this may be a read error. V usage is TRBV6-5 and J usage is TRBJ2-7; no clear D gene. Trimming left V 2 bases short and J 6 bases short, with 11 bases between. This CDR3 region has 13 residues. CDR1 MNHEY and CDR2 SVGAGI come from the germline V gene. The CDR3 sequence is CASSYNERFEQYF. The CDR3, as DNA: TGTGCCAGCAGTTACAACGAAAGATTCGAGCAGTACTTC.

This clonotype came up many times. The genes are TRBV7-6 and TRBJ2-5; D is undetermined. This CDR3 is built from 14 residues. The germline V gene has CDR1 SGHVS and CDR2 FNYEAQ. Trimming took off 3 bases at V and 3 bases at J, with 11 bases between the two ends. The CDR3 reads CASSFLEIEETQYF. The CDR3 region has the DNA TGTGCCAGCAGCTTTTTGGAGATTGAAGAGACCCAGTACTTC.

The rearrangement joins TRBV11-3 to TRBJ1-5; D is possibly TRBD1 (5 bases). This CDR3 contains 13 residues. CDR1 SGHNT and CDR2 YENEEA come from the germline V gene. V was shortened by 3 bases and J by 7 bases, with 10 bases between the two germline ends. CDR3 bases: TGTGCCAGCAGCTTGGGGGGAGCACAGCCCCAGCATTTT. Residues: CASSLGGAQPQHF. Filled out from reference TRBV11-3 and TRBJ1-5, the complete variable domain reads EAGVVQSPRYKIIEKKQPVAFWCNPISGHNTLYWYLQNLGQGPELLIRYENEEAVDDSQLPKDRFSAERLKGVDSTLKIQPAELGDSAVYLCASSLGGAQPQHFGDGTRLSIL.

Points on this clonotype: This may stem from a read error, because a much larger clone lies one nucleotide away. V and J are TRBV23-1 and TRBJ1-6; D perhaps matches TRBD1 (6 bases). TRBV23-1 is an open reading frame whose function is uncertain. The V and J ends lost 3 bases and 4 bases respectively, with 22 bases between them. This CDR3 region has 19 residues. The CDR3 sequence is CASSHTGRGHRGYNSPLHF. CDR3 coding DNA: TGCGCCAGCAGTCACACAGGGCGAGGGCACAGAGGATATAATTCACCCCTCCACTTT.

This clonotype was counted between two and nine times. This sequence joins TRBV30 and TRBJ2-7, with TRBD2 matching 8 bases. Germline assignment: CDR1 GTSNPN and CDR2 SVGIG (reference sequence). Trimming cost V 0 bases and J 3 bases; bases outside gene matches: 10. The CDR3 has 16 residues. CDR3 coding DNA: TGTGCCTGGAGTGTACCAGGGCGGGAGGCGGGCTACGAGCAGTACTTC. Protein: CAWSVPGREAGYEQYF.

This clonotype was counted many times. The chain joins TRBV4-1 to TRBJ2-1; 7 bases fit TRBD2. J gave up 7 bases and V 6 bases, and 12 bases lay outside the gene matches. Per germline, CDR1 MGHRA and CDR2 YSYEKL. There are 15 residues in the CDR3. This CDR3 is CASSFGLGIGNEQFF. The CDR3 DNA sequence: TGCGCCAGCAGTTTCGGACTAGGGATAGGTAATGAGCAGTTCTTC.

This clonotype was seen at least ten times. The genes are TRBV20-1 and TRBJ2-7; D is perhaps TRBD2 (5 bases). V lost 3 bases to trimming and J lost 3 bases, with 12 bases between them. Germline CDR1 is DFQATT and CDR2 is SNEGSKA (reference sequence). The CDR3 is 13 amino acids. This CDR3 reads CSASPPGLYEQYF. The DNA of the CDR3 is TGCAGTGCTAGTCCCCCTGGACTCTACGAGCAGTACTTC.

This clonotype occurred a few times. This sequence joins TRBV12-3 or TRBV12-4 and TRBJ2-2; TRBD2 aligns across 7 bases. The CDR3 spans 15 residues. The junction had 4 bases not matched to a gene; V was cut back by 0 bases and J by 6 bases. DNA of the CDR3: TGTGCCAGCAGTTTAGCGGGAGGGCCGGCCGGGGAGCTGTTTTTT. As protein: CASSLAGGPAGELFF.

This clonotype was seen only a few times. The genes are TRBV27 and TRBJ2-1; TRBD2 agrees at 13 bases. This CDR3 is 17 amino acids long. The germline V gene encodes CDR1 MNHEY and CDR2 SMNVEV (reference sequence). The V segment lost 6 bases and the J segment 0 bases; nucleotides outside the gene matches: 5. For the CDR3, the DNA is TGTGCCAGCAGCCCGACTAGCGGGAGGAACTCCTACAATGAGCAGTTCTTC. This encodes CASSPTSGRNSYNEQFF.

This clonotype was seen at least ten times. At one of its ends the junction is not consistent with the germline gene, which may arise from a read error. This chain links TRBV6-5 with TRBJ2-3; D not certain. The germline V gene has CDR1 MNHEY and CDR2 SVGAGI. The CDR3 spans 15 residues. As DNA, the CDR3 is TGTGCCAGCAGTGACTCGTCAGGTGGCACAGATACGCAGTATTTT. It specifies CASSDSSGGTDTQYF.

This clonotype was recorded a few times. The CDR3 loop reads CASSFAGPTDTQYF. The DNA of the CDR3 is TGTGCCAGCAGTTTCGCAGGACCCACAGATACGCAGTATTTT. The chain employs TRBV27 and TRBJ2-3; D remains unclear. Between the trimmed V and J ends, which lost 3 bases and 2 bases, there was a span of 9 bases. The CDR3 sequence is 14 residues long. Germline V lookup: CDR1 MNHEY, CDR2 SMNVEV (reference sequence).

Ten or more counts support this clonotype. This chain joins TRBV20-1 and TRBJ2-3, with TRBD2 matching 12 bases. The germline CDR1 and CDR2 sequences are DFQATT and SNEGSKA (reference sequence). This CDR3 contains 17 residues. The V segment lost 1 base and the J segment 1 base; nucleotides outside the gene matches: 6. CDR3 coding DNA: TGCAGTGCTAGAGGACTAGCGGGAGCCCATCGCACAGATACGCAGTATTTT. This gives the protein CSARGLAGAHRTDTQYF.

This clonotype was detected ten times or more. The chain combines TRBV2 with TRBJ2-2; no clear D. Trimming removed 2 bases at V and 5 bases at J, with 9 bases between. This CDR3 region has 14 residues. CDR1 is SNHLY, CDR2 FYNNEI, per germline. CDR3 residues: CASSERDLTGELFF. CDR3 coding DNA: TGTGCCAGCAGTGAAAGGGATCTTACCGGGGAGCTGTTTTTT. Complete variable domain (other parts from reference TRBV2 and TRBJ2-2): EPEVTQTPSHQVTQMGQEVILRCVPISNHLYFYWYRQILGQKVEFLVSFYNNEISEKSEIFDDQFSVERPDGSNFTLKIRSTKLEDSAMYFCASSERDLTGELFFGEGSRLTVL.

The DNA of the CDR3 is TGTGCCAGCAGTAAAAGTTGGGGACAGGTGGGAGATACGCAGTATTTT. Translated, it gives CASSKSWGQVGDTQYF. The rearrangement uses TRBV6-1 and TRBJ2-3, with 8 nucleotides matching TRBD1. Germline V gives CDR1 MNHNS, CDR2 SASEGT. The J segment lost 5 bases and the V segment lost 5 bases, leaving 12 bases of the junction unmatched. The CDR3 length is 16 residues.

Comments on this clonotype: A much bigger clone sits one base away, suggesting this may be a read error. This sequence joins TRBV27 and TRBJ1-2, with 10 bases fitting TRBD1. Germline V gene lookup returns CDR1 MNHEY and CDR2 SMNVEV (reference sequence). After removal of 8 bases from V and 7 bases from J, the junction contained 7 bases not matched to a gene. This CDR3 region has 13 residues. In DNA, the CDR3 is TGTGCCAGCGGGCAGGACAGGGGGTCTGGCTACACCTTC. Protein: CASGQDRGSGYTF.

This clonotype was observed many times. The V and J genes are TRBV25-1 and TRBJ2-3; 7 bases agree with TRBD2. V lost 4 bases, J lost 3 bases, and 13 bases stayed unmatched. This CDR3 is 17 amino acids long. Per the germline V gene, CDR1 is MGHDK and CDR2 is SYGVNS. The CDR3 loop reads CASSAIGGSKGTDTQYF. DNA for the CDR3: TGTGCCAGCAGTGCCATTGGCGGGAGCAAGGGAACAGATACGCAGTATTTT.

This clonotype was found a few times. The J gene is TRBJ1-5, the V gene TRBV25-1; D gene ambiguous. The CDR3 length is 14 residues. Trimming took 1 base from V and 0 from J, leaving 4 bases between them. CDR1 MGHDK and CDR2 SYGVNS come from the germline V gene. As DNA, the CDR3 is TGTGCCAGCAGTGAATCCGGTAGCAATCAGCCCCAGCATTTT. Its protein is CASSESGSNQPQHF.

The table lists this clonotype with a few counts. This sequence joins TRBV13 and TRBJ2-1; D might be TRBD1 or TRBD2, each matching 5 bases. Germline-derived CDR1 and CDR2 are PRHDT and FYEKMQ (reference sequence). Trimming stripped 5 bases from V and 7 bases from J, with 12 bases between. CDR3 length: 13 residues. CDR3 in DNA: TGTGCCAGCAGCCCACGGGACGGGAATGAGCAGTTCTTC. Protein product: CASSPRDGNEQFF. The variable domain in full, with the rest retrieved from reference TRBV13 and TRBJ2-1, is AAGVIQSPRHLIKEKRETATLKCYPIPRHDTVYWYQQGPGQDPQFLISFYEKMQSDKGSIPDRFSAQQFSDYHSELNMSSLELGDSALYFCASSPRDGNEQFFGPGTRLTVL.